This passage covers 30 T cell receptor beta chains from one sample sequenced in a study of blood T cells in healthy people across ages. Then a second PCR, running about 7 to 11 cycles, was carried out with a sample-barcoded 5' primer and a J-beta primer mix. MiXCR, applied by TCRdb to the 5' RACE reads, yields one record per CDR3 protein. The sample includes 800,000 to 1,000,000 distinct CDR3 sequences, 40% to 60% seen only once; the top ten take 13%. Sequencing was done on a sample of blood. Source of these receptors: a man between 25 and 39 years old in good health.

This clonotype came up a few times. The chain uses TRBV5-6 and TRBJ1-2; D uncertain. Germline CDR1 reads SGHDT; CDR2 reads YYEEEE. The CDR3 loop spans 13 amino acids. V was cut by 0 bases and J by 1 base, with 4 bases left in between. CDR3 sequence reads: CASSLDINYGYTF. The DNA of the CDR3 is TGTGCCAGCAGCTTGGACATTAACTATGGCTACACCTTC.

The V call is TRBV28, the J call TRBJ1-6, with 8 bases aligning to TRBD1. This CDR3 is 20 amino acids long. V was pared by 6 bases and J by 2 bases, with 18 bases of the junction left unmatched. From germline, CDR1 is MDHEN and CDR2 SYDVKM. The CDR3 region has the DNA TGTGCCAGCAGAATCGGCTGGGACAGGCCTGCCAGCCCCTATAATTCACCCCTCCACTTT. It encodes CASRIGWDRPASPYNSPLHF.

This chain uses TRBV7-3 with TRBJ1-4; 9 bases are shared with TRBD1. CDR1 SGHTA and CDR2 FQGTGA come from the germline V gene. CDR3 length equals 15 residues. Germline trimming cut 6 bases from V and 7 bases from J; bases unmatched to any gene: 9. CDR3: CASSQTGGSGEKLFF. In DNA form, the CDR3 reads TGTGCCAGCAGTCAAACAGGGGGCTCGGGTGAAAAACTGTTTTTT.

This sequence joins TRBV21-1 and TRBJ2-3; TRBD1 is the table's D call and was not checked against the DNA. TRBV21-1 is a pseudogene segment. The CDR3 sequence is 17 residues long. The CDR3 bases are TGTGCCAGCAGCAAACTTAAGCCCCAAACTAGCACAGATACGCAGTATTTT. Amino acid sequence: CASSKLKPQTSTDTQYF.

This chain joins TRBV6-5 and TRBJ2-7; 7 bases align to TRBD1. CDR3 length equals 14 residues. The V and J ends lost 5 bases and 6 bases, in that order; junction bases with no gene match: 10. Germline assignment: CDR1 MNHEY and CDR2 SVGAGI. The CDR3 DNA reads TGTGCCAGCAGTACCTTTTCACAGGGGTCCGAGCAGTACTTC. It is translated as CASSTFSQGSEQYF.

This clonotype was counted a few times. The chain carries TRBV4-1 and TRBJ1-2; 10 nucleotides align to TRBD1. V lost 8 bases and J lost 7; bases outside the gene matches: 4. CDR1 is MGHRA, CDR2 YSYEKL, per germline. This CDR3 is 12 amino acids long. Here the CDR3 DNA reads TGCGCCAGCGGGACAGGGGATTCTGGCTACACCTTC. Protein product: CASGTGDSGYTF.

This clonotype was seen more than once but under ten times. The V call is TRBV6-6, the J call TRBJ1-2; D ambiguous. The germline V and J ends were trimmed by 6 bases and 4 bases, with 15 bases remaining between them. CDR3 length equals 14 residues. Germline lookup yields CDR1 MNHNY and CDR2 SVGAGI (reference sequence). CDR3 sequence: CASRDPGGLYGYTF. For the CDR3, the DNA is TGTGCCAGCAGGGACCCCGGAGGGCTCTATGGCTACACCTTC.

The J gene is TRBJ1-6, the V gene TRBV11-2, with D possibly TRBD1 on 6 matching bases. The CDR3 is made up of 18 amino acids. Trimming pared 4 bases from V and 4 bases from J, leaving 20 bases between. Germline V lookup: CDR1 SGHAT, CDR2 FQNNGV. As DNA, the CDR3 is TGTGCCAGCAGCTCCGACGCTCTGGGGGCGAGTTATAATTCACCCCTCCACTTT. Its protein product is CASSSDALGASYNSPLHF.

This chain joins TRBV6-5 and TRBJ2-3, with D unresolved. The V and J ends lost 6 bases and 6 bases respectively, with 13 bases between them. Germline V gene sequence: CDR1 MNHEY, CDR2 SVGAGI. CDR3 length: 13 residues. The CDR3 loop is CASRNPSADTQYF. The CDR3, as DNA: TGTGCCAGCAGGAACCCCAGTGCGGATACGCAGTATTTT.

This clonotype showed up just a few times. The J gene is TRBJ2-4, the V gene TRBV2; perhaps TRBD1 as D (5 bases). Matching the DNA end better, TRBJ2-7 makes the J call doubtful. The CDR3 runs 14 residues. Germline assignment: CDR1 SNHLY and CDR2 FYNNEI. This CDR3 reads CASSVDRGPHEQYF. CDR3 in DNA: TGTGCCAGCAGTGTCGACAGAGGTCCCCACGAGCAGTACTTC.

V usage is TRBV20-1 and J usage is TRBJ2-5; unclear D gene. There are 12 residues in the CDR3. The germline V gene has CDR1 DFQATT and CDR2 SNEGSKA (reference sequence). V was cut by 0 bases and J by 4 bases, with 6 bases left in between. This CDR3 is CSARDPTETQYF. CDR3 nucleotide sequence: TGCAGTGCTAGAGATCCGACAGAGACCCAGTACTTC.

As to this clonotype: A much bigger clone sits one base away, suggesting this may be a read error. The chain combines TRBV9 with TRBJ2-3; D might be TRBD1 or TRBD2, each matching 6 bases. The CDR3 length is 14 residues. Germline CDR1 SGDLS, CDR2 YYNGEE. V lost 0 bases to trimming and J lost 4 bases, with 9 bases between them. In DNA, the CDR3 is TGTGCCAGCAGCGTAGCGGGGGCGGCAGATACGCAGTATTTT. Protein sequence: CASSVAGAADTQYF.

The V gene is TRBV15, the J gene TRBJ2-1, with D perhaps TRBD1 or TRBD2 (5 bases each). CDR1 is LNHNV and CDR2 is YYDKDF in the germline V gene (reference sequence). This CDR3 contains 14 residues. Trimming removed 5 bases at V and 3 bases at J, with 11 bases between. This CDR3 reads CATSREGNYNEQFF. The CDR3 DNA reads TGTGCCACCAGCCGCGAGGGGAACTACAATGAGCAGTTCTTC.

This clonotype came up a few times. The J gene is TRBJ2-5, the V gene TRBV30; 9 nucleotides match TRBD2. The CDR3 contains 13 residues. Germline CDR1 GTSNPN, CDR2 SVGIG (reference sequence). The J segment lost 1 base and the V segment lost 4 bases, leaving 1 base of the junction unmatched. CDR3 loop: CAWTSGAQETQYF. Written as DNA, the CDR3 is TGTGCCTGGACTAGCGGGGCCCAAGAGACCCAGTACTTC. The entire variable domain, with the rest obtained from reference TRBV30 and TRBJ2-5, is as follows: SQTIHQWPATLVQPVGSPLSLECTVEGTSNPNLYWYRQAAGRGLQLLFYSVGIGQISSEVPQNLSASRPQDRQFILSSKKLLLSDSGFYLCAWTSGAQETQYFGPGTRLLVL.

The V gene is TRBV29-1, the J gene TRBJ2-3, with 7 bases that match TRBD2. V lost 7 bases to trimming and J lost 1 base; unmatched junction nucleotides: 11. Germline V gene lookup returns CDR1 SQVTM and CDR2 ANQGSEA. This CDR3 is built from 15 residues. The CDR3 bases are TGCAGCGGATCGCCTAGCGGACCTCGCACAGATACGCAGTATTTT. Its translation is CSGSPSGPRTDTQYF.

The genes are TRBV2 and TRBJ2-2; D perhaps matches TRBD1 (5 bases). Germline loops: CDR1 SNHLY, CDR2 FYNNEI. The CDR3 has 14 amino acids. V was clipped by 2 bases and J by 4 bases, with 8 bases between them. Written as DNA, the CDR3 is TGTGCCAGCAGTGAATTAAGGGGCACCGGGGAGCTGTTTTTT. Translation gives CASSELRGTGELFF.

The chain combines TRBV25-1 with TRBJ2-5; 7 bases are a match to TRBD2. The junction had 12 bases not matched to a gene; V was cut back by 3 bases and J by 5 bases. The CDR3 loop spans 16 amino acids. Germline values: CDR1 MGHDK, CDR2 SYGVNS. The CDR3 reads CASSDQKRGLGETQYF. CDR3 sequence (DNA): TGTGCCAGCAGTGACCAAAAGCGGGGTTTAGGGGAGACCCAGTACTTC.

The rearrangement joins TRBV20-1 to TRBJ1-5; 9 bases fit TRBD1. This CDR3 is 15 amino acids long. Germline trimming cut 6 bases from V and 0 bases from J; bases unmatched to any gene: 6. The germline V gene has CDR1 DFQATT and CDR2 SNEGSKA (reference sequence). Here the CDR3 reads CSARDRVHSNQPQHF. The CDR3 bases are TGCAGTGCCAGGGACAGGGTCCATAGCAATCAGCCCCAGCATTTT.

This chain connects TRBV11-2 to TRBJ1-2; TRBD1 is a possible D gene (5 bases). Germline CDR1 reads SGHAT; CDR2 reads FQNNGV. This CDR3 is 14 amino acids long. V lost 2 bases and J 8 bases, leaving 15 bases between the germline ends. CDR3 in amino acids: CASSLRDRGGGYTF. DNA of the CDR3: TGTGCCAGCAGCTTAAGGGATAGGGGTGGCGGCTACACCTTC.

This clonotype came up once. This may stem from a read error, because a much larger clone lies one nucleotide away. The CDR3 here is CTSAKPGPYEQYF. CDR3 bases: TGTACCAGCGCCAAGCCCGGGCCCTACGAGCAGTACTTC. The rearrangement links TRBV27 to TRBJ2-5; D ambiguous. Near its end, the DNA agrees better with TRBJ2-7, so the J call may be wrong. Germline V gives CDR1 MNHEY, CDR2 SMNVEV (reference sequence). The CDR3 loop spans 13 amino acids.

Details on this clonotype: One junction end disagrees with the germline gene, perhaps due to a read error. The chain recombines TRBV9 with TRBJ2-3, with TRBD2 as a possible D gene (6 bases). The CDR3 is 17 amino acids. Germline lookup yields CDR1 SGDLS and CDR2 YYNGEE. The CDR3 loop is CASSAITTSRSTDTQYF. The CDR3 nucleotides read TGTGCCAGTAGCGCCATTACAACTAGCCGAAGCACAGATACGCAGTATTTT.

This clonotype has just a few counts. The chain links TRBV4-2 to TRBJ2-3; D assignment may be TRBD1 or TRBD2 (5 bases each). V was clipped by 0 bases and J by 6 bases, with 19 bases between them. CDR3 length equals 17 residues. Germline loops: CDR1 LGHNA, CDR2 YNFKEQ. CDR3 nucleotides: TGTGCCAGCAGCCAAGAGTTCGGTCAGGGCGGGTCCGATACGCAGTATTTT. Encoded protein: CASSQEFGQGGSDTQYF.

This clonotype was counted a few times. The chain couples TRBV12-5 to TRBJ2-1; D might be TRBD1 (9 bases). The germline gives CDR1 LGHNT, CDR2 FRNRAP. V shed 9 bases and J shed 7 bases, with 19 bases lying between them. CDR3 length: 14 amino acids. Here the CDR3 reads CASAGGQGRNEQFF. For the CDR3, the DNA is TGTGCTAGCGCGGGGGGACAGGGAAGAAATGAGCAGTTCTTC.

The V and J genes are TRBV12-3 or TRBV12-4 and TRBJ2-4; 7 bases align to TRBD1. V was clipped by 5 bases and J by 0 bases; unmatched bases: 10. The CDR3 extends over 17 amino acids. The CDR3 DNA follows: TGTGCCAGCAGTGACCGGGACAGCAGTCTAGCCAAAAACATTCAGTACTTC. Protein: CASSDRDSSLAKNIQYF.

V is TRBV6-5 and J is TRBJ2-7; D call uncertain. Germline CDR1 and CDR2: MNHEY and SVGAGI. V dropped 6 bases and J dropped 0 bases, with 12 bases sitting between them. The CDR3 has 14 residues. The CDR3 loop is CASRIQFSSYEQYF. The CDR3 DNA sequence: TGTGCCAGCAGAATACAGTTTAGCTCCTACGAGCAGTACTTC.

This sequence joins TRBV12-3 or TRBV12-4 and TRBJ2-5, with D possibly being TRBD2 (5 bases). The CDR3 length is 16 residues. V lost 3 bases to trimming and J lost 5 bases, with 19 bases between them. Here the CDR3 reads CASSFEGDYPGETQYF. CDR3 nucleotide sequence: TGTGCCAGCAGTTTCGAGGGCGATTATCCGGGGGAGACCCAGTACTTC.

V usage is TRBV6-1 and J usage is TRBJ1-2; D is perhaps TRBD1 (6 bases). The CDR3 sequence is 14 residues long. Germline V gene sequence: CDR1 MNHNS, CDR2 SASEGT. The germline V and J ends were trimmed by 5 bases and 2 bases, with 12 bases remaining between them. CDR3 amino acids: CASSIHRENYGYTF. The CDR3 nucleotides are TGTGCCAGCAGTATACACAGGGAAAACTATGGCTACACCTTC.

CDR3 protein: CASSNGGVTGELFF. As DNA, the CDR3 is TGCGCCAGCAGCAACGGGGGGGTCACCGGGGAGCTGTTTTTT. The chain combines TRBV5-1 with TRBJ2-2; 8 bases match TRBD2. Germline values: CDR1 SGHRS, CDR2 YFSETQ. Trimming took 4 bases from V and 4 from J; bases not matched to a gene: 3. CDR3 length: 14 amino acids.

This chain links TRBV9 with TRBJ1-2; maybe TRBD1 (6 bases). CDR1 is SGDLS, CDR2 YYNGEE, per germline. The CDR3 extends over 15 amino acids. V was shortened by 0 bases and J by 3 bases, with 12 bases between the two germline ends. Written as DNA, the CDR3 is TGTGCCAGCAGCGTAGCCCAAGACAGGTACTATGGCTACACCTTC. This sequence encodes CASSVAQDRYYGYTF.

The chain links TRBV12-3 or TRBV12-4 to TRBJ2-7, with 7 nucleotides matching TRBD1. With V trimmed by 5 bases and J by 4 bases, 5 bases remained unmatched. The CDR3 has 13 amino acids. CDR3 protein: CASSGTVTYEQYF. CDR3 in DNA: TGTGCCAGCAGTGGGACAGTGACTTACGAGCAGTACTTC.